The text below deals with one T cell receptor (beta chain). Its antigen is unidentified. Germline values: CDR1 SGHAT, CDR2 FQNNGV. Trimming cost V 5 bases and J 2 bases, with 15 bases left between them. This CDR3 has 15 residues. This specimen comes from a study of blood T cells in healthy people across ages. Whole-study context: Template switching caught about one barcoded beta molecule for each two T cells. Whole-study results and caveats: Strong correlation was found linking TCR beta diversity to naive T cell percentage. The authors considered diversity estimates from one million T cells to be underestimates.

A second PCR, run for about 6 to 12 cycles, used a sample-barcoded 5' primer plus a J-beta primer mix. A template-switch adaptor that had 12 random nucleotides put a tag on each cDNA molecule. TCRdb recomputed calls from the 5' RACE reads with MiXCR, one row per CDR3 protein. The sample carries 2 million or so distinct CDR3 sequences, roughly 49% recorded once. The chain employs TRBV11-2 and TRBJ1-1, with a weak D call TRBD1 (6 bases). Sequencing was done on a sample of blood. The clonotype was recovered from a woman aged 40 to 50 in good health. CDR3 nucleotides: TGTGCCAGCAGCACCCGGGGGCAGGGAAACACTGAAGCTTTCTTT. Translation: CASSTRGQGNTEAFF.